This T cell receptor (beta chain) originates from a study of T cells in Graves' hyperthyroidism and ophthalmopathy. Looking at the study overall: Pretreatment peripheral blood was obtained at initial diagnosis.

RNA transcripts yielded amplified TCR beta CDR3 regions. Researchers ran a first-round RT-PCR on the TCR CDR3 using the HTBI primer set. TCRdb called the multiplex PCR reads again in MiXCR, with one record for every CDR3 protein. The table lists about half a million distinct CDR3 sequences, roughly 15% of them singletons. There are many counts of this clonotype. This TCR was sampled from a woman aged 25 to 39 with Graves' ophthalmopathy. Material: blood.

CDR3 in amino acids: CASSFGGISMHEQFF. The DNA for the CDR3 is TGTGCCAGCAGCTTCGGGGGAATATCGATGCATGAGCAGTTCTTC. The chain links TRBV7-2 to TRBJ2-1; D may be TRBD2 (6 bases). The CDR3 spans 15 residues. V was shortened by 3 bases and J by 8 bases, with 17 bases between the two germline ends. The germline gives CDR1 SGHTA, CDR2 FQGNSA.